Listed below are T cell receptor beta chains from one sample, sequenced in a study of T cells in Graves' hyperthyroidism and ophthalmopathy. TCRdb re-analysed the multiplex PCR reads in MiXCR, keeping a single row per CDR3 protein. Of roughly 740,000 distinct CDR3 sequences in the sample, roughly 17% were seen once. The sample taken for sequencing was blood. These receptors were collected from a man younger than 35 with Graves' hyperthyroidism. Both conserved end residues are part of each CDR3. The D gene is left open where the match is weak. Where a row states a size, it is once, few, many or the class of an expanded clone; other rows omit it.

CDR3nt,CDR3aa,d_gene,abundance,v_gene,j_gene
TGTGCCACCCACCTTCGGGACTGGGGAACAGATACGCAGTATTTT,CATHLRDWGTDTQYF,.,many,TRBV28,TRBJ2-3
TGTGCCGGCAGCTCTCTGGGTATGAACACTGAAGCTTTCTTT,CAGSSLGMNTEAFF,.,.,TRBV5-4,TRBJ1-1
TGCGCCAGCAGCCAAGGGGTCCAGGGCCGATCAAACATTCAGTACTTC,CASSQGVQGRSNIQYF,.,.,TRBV4-3,TRBJ2-4
TGCGCCAGCAGCCAAGGGACTAGCGGGAGGGCCCTCAATGAGCAGTTCTTC,CASSQGTSGRALNEQFF,TRBD2,.,TRBV4-3,TRBJ2-1
TGTGCCAGCAGTTATGGTTTAGCCGAGCAGTACTTC,CASSYGLAEQYF,.,many,TRBV28,TRBJ2-7
TGTGCCAGCAGCCAAGCATTTGTCAACAGGGATGAGCAGTTCTTC,CASSQAFVNRDEQFF,.,few,TRBV3-1,TRBJ2-1
TGTGCCAGCAGTTGGAATCCAGCGGGAGCGTCCGAGCAGTACTTC,CASSWNPAGASEQYF,TRBD2,.,TRBV27,TRBJ2-7
TGTGCCAGCAGCCCGACAGGGGGTACGCAGTATTTT,CASSPTGGTQYF,TRBD1,.,TRBV7-9,TRBJ2-3
TGTGCCAGCTCTGGACAGGGAACTTCCTACGAGCAGTACTTC,CASSGQGTSYEQYF,TRBD1,many,TRBV18,TRBJ2-7
TGTGCCAGCAGTCCGACGGACAAAGAGAACACTGAAGCTTTCTTT,CASSPTDKENTEAFF,.,many,TRBV28,TRBJ1-1
TGTGCCAGCAGCCTCCGGGACAGGGGGAATGAGCAGTTCTTC,CASSLRDRGNEQFF,TRBD1,many,TRBV7-3,TRBJ2-1
TGTGCTAGTGGAACTAGCGGGAGGGCCTCTGAGCAGTTCTTC,CASGTSGRASEQFF,TRBD2,many,TRBV12-5,TRBJ2-1
TGTGCCACCAGTGATGCTCCCGGGACTAGCGGGAGATCTGGCACAGATACGCAGTATTTT,CATSDAPGTSGRSGTDTQYF,TRBD2,.,TRBV24-1,TRBJ2-3
TGCAGTGCTAGAGTGTTGTGGGACTACAATGAGCAGTTCTTC,CSARVLWDYNEQFF,.,few,TRBV20-1,TRBJ2-1
TGTGCCAGTAGTGTGACCTTAGGACAGAGATGGGAGCAGTACTTC,CASSVTLGQRWEQYF,.,.,TRBV19,TRBJ2-7
TGCAGTGCTAGAGTGTCGGGAGGGCCCCCCGGGGAGCTGTTTTTT,CSARVSGGPPGELFF,TRBD2,few,TRBV20-1,TRBJ2-2
TGTGCCAGCAGTCCGGACAGGGTACCAGGAAACACCATATATTTT,CASSPDRVPGNTIYF,TRBD1,few,TRBV7-3,TRBJ1-3
TGCAGTGCCGCGGACGGTCCGCGGCCCCTCCACTTT,CSAADGPRPLHF,.,few,TRBV20-1,TRBJ1-6
TGTGCCAGCAGTTATCTTCAGTGGGGTGGACAGGCGACTAAAGAGACCCAGTACTTC,CASSYLQWGGQATKETQYF,TRBD1,many,TRBV6-2/TRBV6-3,TRBJ2-5
TGCGCCAGCAGTGGGGCCAACTCAGCAGGCACAGATACGCAGTATTTT,CASSGANSAGTDTQYF,.,many,TRBV10-1,TRBJ2-3
TGTGCCAGCAGTCTGGTCCAGGGTTGGGGGGAGCAGTACTTC,CASSLVQGWGEQYF,.,.,TRBV27,TRBJ2-7
TGTGCCAGCACTCAGGCCGGGGAGAGCTACGAGCAGTACTTC,CASTQAGESYEQYF,.,many,TRBV2,TRBJ2-7